The entry below gives a single T cell receptor (beta chain) sequence along with its context. Its antigen is not known. This specimen comes from a study of CXCR3-negative and CXCR3-positive naive CD8 T cells. General study findings and limits: Hydrophobicity of TRB CDR3s was greater in CXCR3-positive naive cells than in CXCR3-negative naive cells. TRB CDR3 properties served as the basis for inferring TCR strength, and surface CD5 was comparable between naive subsets. Relative to memory CD8+ cells, whose diversity was much lower, both naive subsets had comparably high diversity.

Libraries of TRB cDNA were made by 5' RACE and carried UMIs. Reprocessing the 5' RACE reads, TCRdb reports a single entry for every CDR3 protein and omits DNA. This sample's table reports about 84,000 distinct CDR3 sequences. Phenotypically, naive CD8+ T cells corresponded to CD45RO-CCR7+CD27+CD95-. The CDR3 length is 13 residues. The germline CDR1 and CDR2 sequences are SGHDT and YYEEEE. The sequencing sample was made of naive CXCR3+ CD8+ T cells from blood. Subset reported: CD45RO-CCR7+CD27+CD95- naive CD8+ T cells expressing CXCR3 (TNR3+). This receptor was obtained from a human donor in good health. Some clones in this sample may be carry-over from other donors' samples. The chain joins TRBV5-6 to TRBJ2-7. The CDR3 reads CASSLGEAYEQYF.